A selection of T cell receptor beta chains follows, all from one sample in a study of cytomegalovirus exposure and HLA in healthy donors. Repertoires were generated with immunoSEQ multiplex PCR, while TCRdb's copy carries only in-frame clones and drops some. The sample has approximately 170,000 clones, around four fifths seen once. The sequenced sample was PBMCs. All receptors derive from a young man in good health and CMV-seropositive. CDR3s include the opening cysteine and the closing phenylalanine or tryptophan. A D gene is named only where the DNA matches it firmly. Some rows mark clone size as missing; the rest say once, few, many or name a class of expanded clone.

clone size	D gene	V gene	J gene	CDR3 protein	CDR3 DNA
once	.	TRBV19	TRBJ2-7	CASSLKASNYEQYF	TGTGCCAGTAGTCTTAAGGCTAGCAACTACGAGCAGTACTTC
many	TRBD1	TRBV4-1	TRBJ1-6	CASSQLGTVQGHSPLHF	TGCGCCAGCAGCCAATTGGGGACAGTACAAGGACATTCACCCCTCCACTTT
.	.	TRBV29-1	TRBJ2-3	CSVAGGSTDTQYF	TGCAGCGTTGCCGGGGGTAGCACAGATACGCAGTATTTT
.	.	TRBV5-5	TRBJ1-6	CASSRGASGLDSPLHF	TGTGCCAGCAGCCGGGGAGCTTCGGGGTTAGATTCACCCCTCCACTTT
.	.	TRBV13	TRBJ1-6	CASSYGSYNSPLHF	TGTGCCAGCTCCTACGGGAGTTATAATTCACCCCTCCACTTT
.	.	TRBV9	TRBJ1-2	CASSVARLILSSGARTNYGYTF	TGTGCCAGCAGCGTAGCTAGGCTCATACTCTCAAGCGGGGCCAGGACGAACTATGGCTACACCTTC
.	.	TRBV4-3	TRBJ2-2	CASSQDGRGGMAGELFF	TGCGCCAGCAGCCAAGACGGCCGGGGTGGGATGGCCGGGGAGCTGTTTTTT
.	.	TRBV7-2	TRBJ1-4	CASSSGRGTNEKLFF	TGTGCCAGCAGCTCAGGGCGGGGGACTAATGAAAAACTGTTTTTT
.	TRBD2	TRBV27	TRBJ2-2	CASSLIKSGTSGTGELFF	TGTGCCAGCAGTTTAATAAAATCCGGGACTAGCGGGACCGGGGAGCTGTTTTTT
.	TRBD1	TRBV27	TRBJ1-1	CASTVGGRNTEAFF	TGTGCCAGCACCGTAGGGGGCCGGAACACTGAAGCTTTCTTT
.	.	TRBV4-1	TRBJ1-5	CASSQYPGQNQPQHF	TGCGCCAGCAGCCAGTACCCAGGACAGAATCAGCCCCAGCATTTT
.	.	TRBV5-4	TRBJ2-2	CASSLGRAGELFF	TGTGCCAGCAGCTTGGGTCGGGCCGGGGAGCTGTTTTTT
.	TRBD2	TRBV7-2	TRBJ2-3	CASSLGGLAGGVTDTQYF	TGTGCCAGCAGCTTAGGGGGTCTAGCGGGGGGCGTCACAGATACGCAGTATTTT
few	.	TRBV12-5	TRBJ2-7	CASGHPGSGYEQYF	TGTGCTAGTGGCCACCCTGGGTCGGGGTACGAGCAGTACTTC
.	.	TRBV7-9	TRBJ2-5	CASNLQGFPLQETQYF	TGTGCCAGCAACCTGCAGGGTTTTCCTCTCCAAGAGACCCAGTACTTC
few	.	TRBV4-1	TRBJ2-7	CASSQVVSIGSYEQYF	TGCGCCAGCAGCCAAGTGGTTAGTATAGGGAGCTACGAGCAGTACTTC
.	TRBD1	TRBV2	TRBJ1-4	CASSQKTGGTSNEKLFF	TGTGCCAGCAGTCAAAAGACAGGGGGCACGTCTAATGAAAAACTGTTTTTT
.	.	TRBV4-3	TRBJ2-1	CASSPRGIYSYNEQFF	TGCGCCAGCAGCCCTCGAGGGATCTATAGCTACAATGAGCAGTTCTTC
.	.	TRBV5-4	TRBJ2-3	CASSLAGVTDTQYF	TGTGCCAGCAGCTTGGCCGGGGTTACAGATACGCAGTATTTT
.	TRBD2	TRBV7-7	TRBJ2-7	CASSPGGLAGPSYEQYF	TGTGCTAGCAGCCCCGGGGGACTAGCGGGGCCCTCCTACGAGCAGTACTTC
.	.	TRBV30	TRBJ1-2	CASTRGDVGYTF	TGTGCCTCCACAAGGGGCGATGTGGGCTACACCTTC
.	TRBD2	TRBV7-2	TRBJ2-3	CASSPGLAGETQYF	TGTGCCAGCAGCCCGGGACTAGCGGGGGAAACGCAGTATTTT
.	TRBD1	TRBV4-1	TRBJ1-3	CASSQGGTGHINTIYF	TGCGCCAGCAGCCAAGGGGGGACAGGGCATATAAACACCATATATTTT
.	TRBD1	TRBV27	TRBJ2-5	CASSYRGPYQETQYF	TGTGCCAGCAGTTACAGGGGACCGTACCAAGAGACCCAGTACTTC
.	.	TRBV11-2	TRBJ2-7	CASSFRDTHFYEQYF	TGTGCCAGCAGCTTCCGGGACACCCACTTCTACGAGCAGTACTTC
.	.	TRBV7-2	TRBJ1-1	CASSLGGRYGEAFF	TGTGCCAGCAGCTTAGGGGGCCGGTATGGTGAAGCTTTCTTT
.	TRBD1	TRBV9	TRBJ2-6	CASSALTGSISGANVLTF	TGTGCCAGCAGCGCCCTGACAGGGTCGATCTCTGGGGCCAACGTCCTGACTTTC
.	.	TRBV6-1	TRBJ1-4	CASRVGGGAREKLFF	TGTGCCAGCCGGGTCGGGGGGGGCGCGAGAGAAAAACTGTTTTTT
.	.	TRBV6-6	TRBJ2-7	CASTQIGQPSYEQYF	TGTGCCAGCACCCAGATCGGACAGCCCTCCTACGAGCAGTACTTC
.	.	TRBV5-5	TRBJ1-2	CASSLVLTETPNYGYTF	TGTGCCAGCAGCTTGGTCCTAACTGAAACTCCTAACTATGGCTACACCTTC
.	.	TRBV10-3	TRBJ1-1	CAISGVGGIDTEAFF	TGTGCCATCAGTGGGGTAGGCGGGATCGACACTGAAGCTTTCTTT
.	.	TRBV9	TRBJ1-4	CASSVGGDIGEKLFF	TGTGCCAGCAGCGTAGGTGGAGATATAGGTGAAAAACTGTTTTTT
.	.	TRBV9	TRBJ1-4	CASSAGTTNEKLFF	TGTGCCAGCAGCGCAGGGACAACTAATGAAAAACTGTTTTTT
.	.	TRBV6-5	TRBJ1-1	CASSLNQGGNTEAFF	TGTGCCAGCAGTCTAAATCAGGGAGGGAACACTGAAGCTTTCTTT
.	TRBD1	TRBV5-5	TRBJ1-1	CASSLPFDRDPTEAFF	TGTGCCAGCAGCTTGCCGTTTGACAGGGATCCCACTGAAGCTTTCTTT